This paragraph covers one T cell receptor beta chain sequence. This CDR3 region has 15 residues. From germline, CDR1 is ENHRY and CDR2 SYGVKD. Trimming took 4 bases from V and 6 from J; bases not matched to a gene: 4. In the original processing: Amplified reference gene primers provided the basis for estimating nucleated cell counts. This table comes from immunoSEQ multiplex PCR, and its TCRdb copy is limited to in-frame clones, with some not included. The DNA was the basis for D and trimming; V, J and clone size are from that table. Of approximately 100,000 clones listed, roughly 80% were seen once; the top ten hold less than 11%. This entry belongs to a study of blood T cell repertoires in COVID-19. Study-level information: T cells, B-cell-depleted T cells, or PBMCs provided the cDNA or gDNA that served as material.

Sequencing used peripheral blood. The V gene is TRBV10-3, the J gene TRBJ1-6; 9 nucleotides match TRBD1. The sequence derives from a human donor in a cohort sampled during active COVID-19. CDR3 sequence: CAISAGTGINSPLHF. DNA of the CDR3: TGTGCCATCAGTGCTGGGACAGGGATTAATTCACCCCTCCACTTT.